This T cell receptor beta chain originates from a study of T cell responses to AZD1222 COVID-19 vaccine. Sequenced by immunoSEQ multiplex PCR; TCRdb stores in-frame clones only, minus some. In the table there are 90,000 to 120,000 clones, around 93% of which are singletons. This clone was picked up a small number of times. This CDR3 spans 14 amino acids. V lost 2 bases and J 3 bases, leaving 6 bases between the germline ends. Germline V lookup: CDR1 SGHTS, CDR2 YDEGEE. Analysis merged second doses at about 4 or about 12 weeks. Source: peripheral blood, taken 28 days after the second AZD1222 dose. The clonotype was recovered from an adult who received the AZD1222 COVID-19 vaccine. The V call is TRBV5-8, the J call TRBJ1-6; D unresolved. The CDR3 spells CASSFRGYNSPLHF. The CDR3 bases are TGTGCCAGCAGCTTCAGAGGCTATAATTCACCCCTCCACTTT.